Below are 3 T cell receptor beta chains sequenced from a single sample in a study of cytomegalovirus exposure and HLA in healthy donors (dated by TCRdb to 2015 to 2018). Libraries came from the immunoSEQ multiplex PCR assay. For the multiplex PCR, a mixture combining 60 forward primers for TCR Vbeta segments and 13 reverse primers for TCR Jbeta segments was used. Held by TCRdb, this immuneACCESS table contains in-frame sequences only and omits some clones. Under half of the omission traces to an unresolved V gene where checked; the cause of the rest is unknown. The sample profile shows roughly 120,000 clones; over 8.5% of them were found once. Around 6% of the sample comes from the top ten. The sample comprised PBMCs. The receptors shown here come from a woman aged 35 to 49 in good health and CMV-seropositive.

In its sample, this clone was seen many times. This chain connects TRBV9 to TRBJ2-2; no clear D gene. Germline values: CDR1 SGDLS, CDR2 YYNGEE. This CDR3 comprises 13 residues. Deletions cut 0 bases from V and 4 bases from J, with 4 bases between. As DNA, the CDR3 is TGTGCCAGCAGCGTAGGCAGCACCGGGGAGCTGTTTTTT. Encoded protein: CASSVGSTGELFF. The full variable domain, its missing parts supplied by reference TRBV9 and TRBJ2-2, is DSGVTQTPKHLITATGQRVTLRCSPRSGDLSVYWYQQSLDQGLQFLIQYYNGEERAKGNILERFSAQQFPDLHSELNLSSLELGDSALYFCASSVGSTGELFFGEGSRLTVL.

The chain links TRBV5-1 to TRBJ2-7; no clear D gene. This CDR3 has 11 amino acids. With 4 bases removed from V and 3 bases from J, the gap between germline ends came to 5 bases. CDR1 and CDR2 (germline): SGHRS, YFSETQ. Here the CDR3 DNA reads TGCGCCAGCAGCCTAGACTACGAGCAGTACTTC. Its protein is CASSLDYEQYF. Complete variable domain (other parts from reference TRBV5-1 and TRBJ2-7): KAGVTQTPRYLIKTRGQQVTLSCSPISGHRSVSWYQQTPGQGLQFLFEYFSETQRNKGNFPGRFSGRQFSNSRSEMNVSTLELGDSALYLCASSLDYEQYFGPGTRLTVT.

This clone has only a few counts. The chain links TRBV10-1 to TRBJ2-3; no clear D gene. Trimming cost V 4 bases and J 8 bases, with 13 bases left between them. The CDR3 is made up of 13 amino acids. CDR1 and CDR2 (germline): WNHNN, SYGVQD (reference sequence). This CDR3 is CASSGSPSGTQYF. As DNA, the CDR3 is TGCGCCAGCAGTGGATCTCCCTCGGGTACGCAGTATTTT.